Listed here are 29 T cell receptor beta chains from one sample, sequenced in a study of cytomegalovirus exposure and HLA in healthy donors. The PCR employed 60 Vbeta primers together with 13 Jbeta primers. Libraries were prepared by immunoSEQ multiplex PCR; TCRdb keeps only in-frame clonotypes and omits some of them. Of more than 150,000 clones in the sample, 80% were seen once. Sequencing input: PBMCs. All receptors derive from a woman between 45 and 65 years old in good health and CMV-seropositive.

J is TRBJ1-2 and V is TRBV6-5; D might be TRBD1 (5 bases). The V and J ends lost 4 bases and 4 bases respectively, with 10 bases between them. The CDR3 sequence is 13 residues long. Germline values: CDR1 MNHEY, CDR2 SVGAGI. The CDR3 DNA reads TGTGCCAGCAGTTCCCAGGGATCCTATGGCTACACCTTC. It codes for CASSSQGSYGYTF.

The V call is TRBV10-3, the J call TRBJ2-3, with D unclear. The CDR3 is made up of 13 amino acids. Germline values: CDR1 ENHRY, CDR2 SYGVKD. V gave up 9 bases and J gave up 2 bases, with 12 bases separating them. In nucleotides, the CDR3 is TGTGCCATTGCAACGGGTCCCACAGATACGCAGTATTTT. Its protein product is CAIATGPTDTQYF.

This chain links TRBV2 with TRBJ2-1, with D perhaps TRBD2 (5 bases). Germline CDR1 SNHLY, CDR2 FYNNEI. V gave up 5 bases and J gave up 6 bases, with 11 bases separating them. The CDR3 extends over 13 amino acids. The CDR3 loop reads CASSRTGINEQFF. CDR3 nucleotide sequence: TGTGCCAGCAGTAGGACCGGGATCAATGAGCAGTTCTTC. Full variable domain (remainder filled in from reference TRBV2 and TRBJ2-1): EPEVTQTPSHQVTQMGQEVILRCVPISNHLYFYWYRQILGQKVEFLVSFYNNEISEKSEIFDDQFSVERPDGSNFTLKIRSTKLEDSAMYFCASSRTGINEQFFGPGTRLTVL.

This rearrangement joins TRBV13 to TRBJ2-7; no firm D call. CDR1 is PRHDT, CDR2 FYEKMQ, per germline (reference sequence). The CDR3 spans 15 residues. V lost 0 bases, J lost 3 bases, and 12 bases lay in between. The CDR3 region is CASSLGVQRGYEQYF. CDR3 nucleotide sequence: TGTGCCAGCAGCTTAGGGGTCCAGCGCGGCTACGAGCAGTACTTC.

Comments on this clone: The junction departs from germline at one end; a sequencing error may be responsible. The V gene is TRBV7-7, the J gene TRBJ2-7; the match to TRBD1 covers 10 bases. CDR1 and CDR2 (germline): SSHAT, FNYEAQ (reference sequence). The CDR3 consists of 14 residues. CDR3 residues: CASSLGQGIYEQYF. The CDR3 region has the DNA TGTGCTAGCAGCTTGGGACAGGGGATCTACGAGCAGTACTTC.

The CDR3: CASIRSGTVAYGYTF. CDR3 in DNA: TGTGCCAGCATTCGATCTGGGACAGTTGCCTATGGCTACACCTTC. The chain links TRBV2 to TRBJ1-2; 7 positions match TRBD1. This CDR3 has 15 residues. With V trimmed by 7 bases and J by 4 bases, 12 bases remained unmatched. Germline V CDR1 and CDR2: SNHLY, FYNNEI.

The rearrangement joins TRBV10-3 to TRBJ2-3, with TRBD2 matching over 9 bases. J was trimmed by 5 bases and V by 0 bases; bases with no gene match: 15. CDR3 length: 19 amino acids. Germline assignment: CDR1 ENHRY and CDR2 SYGVKD. Here the CDR3 reads CAISESLRGGRVSIDTQYF. As DNA, the CDR3 is TGTGCCATCAGTGAGTCCTTGCGGGGGGGCCGTGTGAGTATAGATACGCAGTATTTT.

CDR3 DNA: TGCGCCAGCAGCTTGCCCAAGAGCGGCTACTCCACAGATACGCAGTATTTT. Its translation is CASSLPKSGYSTDTQYF. The genes are TRBV5-1 and TRBJ2-3; possibly TRBD2 for D (5 bases). The CDR3 runs 17 residues. Trimming took 1 base from V and 2 from J, leaving 17 bases between them. CDR1 and CDR2 (germline): SGHRS, YFSETQ.

The V call is TRBV10-3, the J call TRBJ1-1; TRBD1 matches at 9 bases. The CDR3 covers 13 residues. Unmatched junction bases numbered 5, after V lost 10 bases and J lost 2 bases. Germline assignment: CDR1 ENHRY and CDR2 SYGVKD. Written as DNA, the CDR3 is TGTGCCAACAGGGACAGGGACAACACTGAAGCTTTCTTT. Translated, it gives CANRDRDNTEAFF.

CDR3 sequence (DNA): TGTGCCAGCAGCCCACTAGTATTCCAAGAGACCCAGTACTTC. It codes for CASSPLVFQETQYF. This sequence joins TRBV9 and TRBJ2-5, with a weak D call TRBD2 (5 bases). Per germline, CDR1 SGDLS and CDR2 YYNGEE. Trimming removed 4 bases at V and 1 base at J, with 11 bases between. The CDR3 is 14 amino acids.

J is TRBJ2-2 and V is TRBV9; 7 bases match TRBD1. Germline loops: CDR1 SGDLS, CDR2 YYNGEE. This CDR3 has 16 residues. The trim removed 3 bases at V and 1 base at J, leaving 6 bases unmatched. The DNA for the CDR3 is TGTGCCAGCAGCGCTCGACAGGGACGGAACACCGGGGAGCTGTTTTTT. This translates into CASSARQGRNTGELFF.

This chain joins TRBV2 and TRBJ2-3, with D possibly being TRBD2 (5 bases). V gave up 6 bases and J gave up 7 bases, with 11 bases separating them. This CDR3 contains 12 residues. Germline CDR1 reads SNHLY; CDR2 reads FYNNEI. The CDR3 coding sequence is TGTGCCAGCAGCCGGGGAGTGTATACGCAGTATTTT. This codes for CASSRGVYTQYF.

This clone has more than one count but fewer than ten. At one boundary the junction diverges from the germline segment, which might be a read error. V usage is TRBV6-4 and J usage is TRBJ1-4; D is perhaps TRBD1 (6 bases). CDR3 size: 15 residues. Germline V gene lookup returns CDR1 MRHNA and CDR2 SNTAGT. This chain's CDR3 is CASSDGTPRREKTVF. CDR3 in DNA: TGTGCCAGCAGTGACGGGACACCTCGCAGGGAAAAAACTGTTTTT.

This chain uses TRBV5-4 with TRBJ1-6; the D is unclear. CDR3 length: 13 amino acids. Trimming pared 0 bases from V and 14 bases from J, leaving 12 bases between. Germline CDR1 is SGHNT and CDR2 is YYREEE (reference sequence). CDR3 nucleotide sequence: TGTGCCAGCAGCTTGGCCGGAAGAGAGGCCCTCCACTTT. It codes for CASSLAGREALHF.

This CDR3 reads CASSLGQGSNQPQHF. For the CDR3, the DNA is TGTGCCAGCAGCTTGGGACAGGGAAGCAATCAGCCCCAGCATTTT. The chain carries TRBV5-6 and TRBJ1-5, with TRBD1 identical over 7 bases. CDR3 length equals 15 residues. With V trimmed by 0 bases and J by 1 base, 1 base remained unmatched. Germline CDR1 and CDR2: SGHDT and YYEEEE. The entire variable domain, with the rest obtained from reference TRBV5-6 and TRBJ1-5, is as follows: DAGVTQSPTHLIKTRGQQVTLRCSPKSGHDTVSWYQQALGQGPQFIFQYYEEEERQRGNFPDRFSGHQFPNYSSELNVNALLLGDSALYLCASSLGQGSNQPQHFGDGTRLSIL.

The chain joins TRBV28 to TRBJ1-2; D possibly corresponds to TRBD1 (5 bases). Trimming cost V 1 base and J 6 bases, with 9 bases left between them. This CDR3 comprises 13 residues. Per the germline V gene, CDR1 is MDHEN and CDR2 is SYDVKM. CDR3 residues: CASSLYQGHGYTF. CDR3 DNA sequence: TGTGCCAGCAGTTTATACCAGGGCCATGGCTACACCTTC.

The chain carries TRBV7-3 and TRBJ1-1; D not resolved. Germline CDR1 SGHTA, CDR2 FQGTGA. The CDR3 sequence is 13 residues long. V lost 5 bases, J lost 1 base, and 8 bases lay in between. The CDR3 DNA reads as TGTGCCAGCAGCCTTTACGGGAACACTGAAGCTTTCTTT. Amino acid sequence: CASSLYGNTEAFF.

The chain has TRBV6-1 and TRBJ2-5; the D gene is possibly TRBD2 (6 bases). Germline V CDR1 and CDR2: MNHNS, SASEGT. Trimming removed 0 bases at V and 5 bases at J, with 16 bases between. The CDR3 is made up of 16 amino acids. CDR3 coding DNA: TGTGCCAGCAGTGAAGCCCCACGCGGGACTGGGGAGACCCAGTACTTC. Translating it yields CASSEAPRGTGETQYF.

This rearrangement joins TRBV5-6 to TRBJ2-7, with a tentative D call TRBD1 (6 bases). CDR1 and CDR2 (germline): SGHDT, YYEEEE. The CDR3 has 14 amino acids. The V end lost 2 bases, the J end lost 2 bases, and 11 bases lay between the germline ends. CDR3 protein: CASSFAGATYEQYF. The CDR3 DNA reads TGTGCCAGCAGCTTTGCAGGGGCCACCTACGAGCAGTACTTC.

This chain connects TRBV6-5 to TRBJ1-5, with D possibly being TRBD1 (5 bases). V was cut by 6 bases and J by 5 bases, with 11 bases left in between. The CDR3 covers 13 residues. Per germline, CDR1 MNHEY and CDR2 SVGAGI. This chain's CDR3 is CASRRQPDQPQHF. In DNA, the CDR3 is TGTGCCAGCAGAAGACAGCCCGATCAGCCCCAGCATTTT.

The V call is TRBV7-2, the J call TRBJ1-5; 8 bases match TRBD1. J gave up 7 bases and V 5 bases, and 10 bases lay outside the gene matches. CDR3 size: 15 residues. The germline CDR1 and CDR2 sequences are SGHTA and FQGNSA. CDR3 sequence: CASSENTGGRQPQHF. Written as DNA, the CDR3 is TGTGCCAGCAGCGAGAATACAGGGGGAAGACAGCCCCAGCATTTT.

The J gene is TRBJ1-2, the V gene TRBV6-1; 7 bases match TRBD1. The germline CDR1 and CDR2 sequences are MNHNS and SASEGT. With V trimmed by 4 bases and J by 9 bases, 11 bases remained unmatched. The CDR3 totals 14 residues. Here the CDR3 DNA reads TGTGCCAGCAGTGGGGGAACAGGGGAGTATAGCTACACCTTC. Protein: CASSGGTGEYSYTF.

This sequence joins TRBV6-5 and TRBJ1-1, with 7 bases aligning to TRBD1. V dropped 4 bases and J dropped 5; count of bases not matched to a gene: 10. This CDR3 is 15 amino acids long. Germline V lookup: CDR1 MNHEY, CDR2 SVGAGI. CDR3 region: CASSLGQYKWTEAFF. In nucleotides, the CDR3 is TGTGCCAGCAGTTTGGGACAGTATAAATGGACTGAAGCTTTCTTT.

V usage is TRBV11-3 and J usage is TRBJ2-7; 8 bases are a match to TRBD1. After removal of 3 bases from V and 3 bases from J, the junction contained 1 base not matched to a gene. The CDR3 is 13 amino acids. Germline lookup yields CDR1 SGHNT and CDR2 YENEEA. CDR3 coding DNA: TGTGCCAGCAGCTTCGGACAGGGCTACGAGCAGTACTTC. The encoded protein is CASSFGQGYEQYF.

V and J are TRBV5-4 and TRBJ1-4; D ambiguous. CDR3 size: 15 residues. Trimming took 5 bases from V and 0 from J, leaving 11 bases between them. Germline CDR1 reads SGHNT; CDR2 reads YYREEE (reference sequence). This chain's CDR3 is CASRSGGATNEKLFF. The DNA of the CDR3 is TGTGCCAGCAGGAGTGGCGGTGCAACTAATGAAAAACTGTTTTTT.

The chain has TRBV7-8 and TRBJ1-2; 7 positions agree with TRBD1. The length of the CDR3 is 14 residues. From germline, CDR1 is SGHVS and CDR2 FQNEAQ. The ends lost 2 bases at V and 4 bases at J; junction bases unmatched: 4. The CDR3 reads CASSLRDSIYGYTF. The CDR3 DNA is TGTGCCAGCAGCTTACGGGACAGTATCTATGGCTACACCTTC.

This chain links TRBV5-6 with TRBJ1-2; D is perhaps TRBD1 (6 bases). The length of the CDR3 is 15 residues. V was clipped by 1 base and J by 0 bases, with 10 bases between them. CDR1 and CDR2 from the germline V gene are SGHDT and YYEEEE. The CDR3 reads CASSLTGGSNYGYTF. Here the CDR3 DNA reads TGTGCCAGCAGCTTGACGGGGGGCTCTAACTATGGCTACACCTTC.

The V gene is TRBV7-2, the J gene TRBJ2-7; 16 bases map to TRBD2. The V gene end was trimmed by 5 bases and the J gene end by 11 bases; junction bases not matched to a gene: 6. The CDR3 extends over 14 amino acids. Per the germline V gene, CDR1 is SGHTA and CDR2 is FQGNSA. The CDR3 spells CASSLGTSGGAKYF. The CDR3 region has the DNA TGTGCCAGCAGCCTAGGGACTAGCGGGGGGGCAAAGTACTTC.

The chain joins TRBV20-1 to TRBJ2-7; a weak D match, TRBD1 (5 bases). V was cut by 2 bases and J by 3 bases, with 5 bases left in between. Germline CDR1 is DFQATT and CDR2 is SNEGSKA (reference sequence). This CDR3 has 11 amino acids. CDR3: CSARQGYEQYF. The CDR3 coding sequence is TGCAGTGCTAGACAGGGCTACGAGCAGTACTTC.